A selection of T cell receptor beta chains follows, all from one sample in a study of blood T cell repertoires in COVID-19. Libraries were prepared by immunoSEQ multiplex PCR; TCRdb keeps only in-frame clonotypes and omits some of them. This table has some 200,000 clones, about 81% appearing once. The sample taken for sequencing was peripheral blood. The receptors originated from a young man with active or convalescent COVID-19. CDR3s include the opening cysteine and the closing phenylalanine or tryptophan. D genes are given only for firm matches. Rows may omit the clone size; those that give it use once, few, many or a size class.

V gene	D gene	J gene	clone size	CDR3 protein	CDR3 DNA
TRBV5-1	TRBD1	TRBJ2-1	NA	CASRARQQGYNEQFF	TGCGCCAGCAGAGCCCGTCAACAGGGGTACAATGAGCAGTTCTTC
TRBV4-3	TRBD1	TRBJ1-6	NA	CASGTGVSGSPLHF	TGCGCCAGCGGGACAGGGGTTAGCGGTTCACCCCTCCACTTT
TRBV4-1	NA	TRBJ1-1	NA	CASSARGFEAFF	TGCGCCAGCAGCGCCCGGGGGTTTGAAGCTTTCTTT
TRBV14	NA	TRBJ1-6	NA	CASSQGVRIPNSPLHF	TGTGCCAGCAGCCAAGGGGTCAGGATTCCTAATTCACCCCTCCACTTT
TRBV5-1	TRBD1	TRBJ2-5	NA	CASPRGRETQYF	TGCGCCAGCCCCAGGGGGCGGGAGACCCAGTACTTC
TRBV19	NA	TRBJ2-5	NA	CASSISRGETQYF	TGTGCCAGTAGTATAAGCCGAGGGGAGACCCAGTACTTC
TRBV19	TRBD1	TRBJ1-5	NA	CATHEETGWNQPQHF	TGTGCCACCCACGAAGAGACAGGGTGGAATCAGCCCCAGCATTTT
TRBV25-1	NA	TRBJ2-5	NA	CASSDSRRLQETQYF	TGTGCCAGCAGTGATTCCCGGCGACTCCAAGAGACCCAGTACTTC
TRBV4-1	TRBD2	TRBJ2-2	NA	CASSQLTSSGERNTGELFF	TGCGCCAGCAGCCAATTAACTTCGAGCGGGGAGCGGAACACCGGGGAGCTGTTTTTT
TRBV6-6	TRBD1	TRBJ2-1	NA	CASRPGTGSYNEQFF	TGTGCCAGCAGACCCGGGACAGGGTCCTACAATGAGCAGTTCTTC
TRBV4-1	NA	TRBJ1-5	many	CASSQEIHGPGGNQPQHF	TGCGCCAGCAGCCAAGAAATTCATGGGCCCGGGGGCAATCAGCCCCAGCATTTT
TRBV30	TRBD2	TRBJ2-3	NA	CAWSVSLAGRTDTQYF	TGTGCCTGGAGTGTATCCTTAGCGGGACGCACAGATACGCAGTATTTT
TRBV9	NA	TRBJ1-1	once	CASSVVSGPEAFF	TGTGCCAGCAGCGTAGTCTCGGGTCCTGAAGCTTTCTTT
TRBV27	TRBD2	TRBJ2-7	NA	CASSLIAGHYEQYF	TGTGCCAGCAGTTTAATAGCGGGCCACTACGAGCAGTACTTC
TRBV18	TRBD1	TRBJ1-2	NA	CASSPEGTGGRGYTF	TGTGCCAGCTCACCAGAAGGGACAGGGGGCCGTGGCTACACCTTC
TRBV24-1	NA	TRBJ1-4	NA	CATSDIDSPHRINEKLFF	TGTGCCACCAGTGACATCGACAGTCCTCACCGTATTAATGAAAAACTGTTTTTT
TRBV4-1	TRBD1	TRBJ1-3	NA	CASSWGQSSGNTIYF	TGCGCCAGCAGCTGGGGACAGTCCTCTGGAAACACCATATATTTT
TRBV3-1/TRBV3-2	TRBD2	TRBJ2-2	NA	CASSGRATYTGELFF	TGTGCCAGCAGCGGGAGGGCCACGTACACCGGGGAGCTGTTTTTT
TRBV27	NA	TRBJ1-1	NA	CASSLDFGTSYTEAFF	TGTGCCAGCAGTTTAGATTTCGGGACTTCCTACACTGAAGCTTTCTTT
TRBV6-2/TRBV6-3	TRBD1	TRBJ1-2	NA	CASSRDRGSVGGYTF	TGTGCCAGCAGTCGGGACAGGGGTTCCGTCGGAGGCTACACCTTC
TRBV12-3/TRBV12-4	NA	TRBJ1-1	NA	CASSFAGNTEAFF	TGTGCCAGCAGTTTTGCAGGTAACACTGAAGCTTTCTTT
TRBV9	NA	TRBJ2-6	few	CASSPRQGISGANVLTF	TGTGCCAGCAGCCCCCGGCAGGGAATCTCTGGGGCCAACGTCCTGACTTTC
TRBV29-1	TRBD1	TRBJ1-3	NA	CSVEVGTASGNTIYF	TGCAGCGTTGAAGTAGGGACAGCTTCTGGAAACACCATATATTTT
TRBV24-1	TRBD1	TRBJ2-7	NA	CATGDRGQDLYEQYF	TGTGCCACCGGTGACAGGGGGCAAGACCTCTACGAGCAGTACTTC
TRBV19	NA	TRBJ1-4	NA	CASSITAGIEKLFF	TGTGCCAGTAGTATAACGGCGGGTATAGAAAAACTGTTTTTT
TRBV28	NA	TRBJ1-6	NA	CASTLGSPRNSPLHF	TGTGCCAGCACCCTTGGATCCCCGCGGAATTCACCCCTCCACTTT